What follows describes a single TCR beta chain. Its antigen is not yet known. The sequence runs out 3 residues before the end of the CDR3; the remainder is reconstructed from the germline J gene. This sample was included in a study of T cells in women clearing cervical HPV infection (dated by TCRdb to the late 2010s). Looking at the study overall: The cases were under 30 women with histologically confirmed HPV16-related CIN3 or worse, and 2 of these cases were invasive cancers. Among cases, blood sampling came a median of approximately 150 days after lesion detection, with an interquartile range of about 80 to 220 days. Because only a few women had HLA typing data, the possibility that HLA type acted as a confounder could not be ruled out. Controls were approximately 25 women whose single incident HPV16 infection cleared within 12 months without precancer or cancer developing. Cases and controls were matched on year of sample collection and on age within five years. This exploratory proof-of-principle case-control study, nested within the Guanacaste HPV Natural History Study in Costa Rica, compared TCR repertoires among women with different cervical HPV16 outcomes. The parent cohort enrolled 10,000 or so women aged 18 or older in Guanacaste, Costa Rica, during about 1992 to 1995 and followed them for approximately 7 years. Five blinded duplicates per group were added as quality controls, giving around 60 samples: 50 or so participants and 10 replicates. Blood from cases was collected at the visit at which the lesion was first identified, whereas blood from controls was collected once infection was no longer detected. Median age was roughly 35 years in cases versus over 37 in controls, and baseline characteristics did not differ significantly.

Overall study outcomes, separate from this receptor: Because the number of T cells per sample was unknown, the richness differences could reflect varying T-cell content rather than repertoire biology. The cross-sectional design could not show whether the associations came before the infection or were a result of it, and neither effector/memory subsets nor HPV-specific T cells were isolated. TRBV6-7 relative abundance was lower in cases than in controls (approximately 0.11% versus 0.16%; Bonferroni P = 0.0008). By combining richness with V gene abundances, random forest classifiers separated cases from controls with an estimated AUC of about 0.86. Significantly higher TCR repertoire richness was observed in CIN3+ cases than in controls across sequencing depths, whereas no difference in evenness was found.

Every participant had a single incident cervical HPV16 infection, and prevalent HPV16 infections were excluded. Cervical HPV DNA was detected with MY09/MY11 PCR, and genotyping was done by dot-blot hybridization. Roughly 15 mL of heparinized blood were centrifuged, and the buffy coat was split into aliquots, frozen at -30 degrees C, and then kept at -80 degrees C. Genomic DNA was extracted from buffy coat specimens using QIAGEN kits. Looking up the germline V gene yields CDR1 SGHTA and CDR2 FQGNSA. The CDR3 spans 14 residues, from the cysteine through the phenylalanine. The 33 bases shown cover part of the CDR3, and their frame starts at base 1. Trimming costs V 3 bases and J 1 base, and their ends lie 9 bases apart. The immunoSEQ assay used multiplex PCR to amplify TCR beta CDR3 regions from an average of about 1,200 ng of genomic DNA per sample. Primer bias was corrected in the assay by using a complete synthetic TCR repertoire to establish an amplification baseline. Amplicons were sequenced on the Illumina platform. In the original analysis: Sequence errors were corrected by clustering with frequency ratios and a modified nearest-neighbor algorithm, and the sequences were then analyzed in the immunoSEQ Analyzer using IMGT gene definitions. TCR richness and evenness were averaged over 20 rarefaction repeats at each rarefaction depth, excluding samples with fewer sequences than the depth. Relative abundances of V, D and J genes were compared between groups using Wilcoxon rank sum tests, with FDR correction applied. An intraclass correlation of 95% to 97% for TCR richness and an average of about 77% across approximately 63 gene segments were obtained from the blinded duplicates. TCRdb obtained this table from immuneACCESS and retained in-frame rearrangements with V and J assigned. These tables miss some clones; where compared with another copy, unresolved V genes account for less than half of the shortfall, and the remainder is unexplained. That table is the source of V, J and clone size, and D and trimming were worked out from the DNA. The table held for this sample gives about 28,000 clones. The ten largest account for roughly 17% of the sample.

The clonotype originates from a woman aged 18-69 years with a cervical HPV16 infection that either progressed to CIN3+ or cleared (not recorded which). The rearrangement combines TRBV7-2 with TRBJ1-1, and TRBD1 may be the D gene, going by 5 matching bases. Sequenced input: blood buffy coat. This receptor carries the CDR3 CASSFGHQNTEAFF. The sequenced CDR3 bases are TGTGCCAGCAGCTTTGGACACCAGAACACTGAA.